This TCR beta chain was profiled in a study of cytomegalovirus exposure and HLA in healthy donors. Whole-study results and caveats: In a later analysis, an Asian-associated ancestry cluster reportedly showed fewer N-insertions than the roughly 710-donor mean. There were a few CMV-associated chains whose specificity for CMV antigens was confirmed in vitro. Across donors, most TCRs were seen rarely, yet some public ones were widespread.

PCR involved 60 Vbeta and 13 Jbeta primers. Generated by immunoSEQ multiplex PCR, the TCRdb table keeps only in-frame clones and is missing some. In the table there are about 200,000 clones, 82% of which are singletons. Germline V gives CDR1 LNHNV, CDR2 YYDKDF (reference sequence). There are 15 residues in the CDR3. Trimming stripped 5 bases from V and 0 bases from J, with 8 bases between. As regards this clone: The antigen is not known.

This chain connects TRBV15 to TRBJ2-6; D gene ambiguous. The sequenced material came from PBMCs. The clonotype originates from a boy between 2 and 10 years old in good health and CMV-seronegative. The CDR3 sequence is CATSERVSGANVLTF. The CDR3, as DNA: TGTGCCACCAGCGAGCGAGTCTCTGGGGCCAACGTCCTGACTTTC.